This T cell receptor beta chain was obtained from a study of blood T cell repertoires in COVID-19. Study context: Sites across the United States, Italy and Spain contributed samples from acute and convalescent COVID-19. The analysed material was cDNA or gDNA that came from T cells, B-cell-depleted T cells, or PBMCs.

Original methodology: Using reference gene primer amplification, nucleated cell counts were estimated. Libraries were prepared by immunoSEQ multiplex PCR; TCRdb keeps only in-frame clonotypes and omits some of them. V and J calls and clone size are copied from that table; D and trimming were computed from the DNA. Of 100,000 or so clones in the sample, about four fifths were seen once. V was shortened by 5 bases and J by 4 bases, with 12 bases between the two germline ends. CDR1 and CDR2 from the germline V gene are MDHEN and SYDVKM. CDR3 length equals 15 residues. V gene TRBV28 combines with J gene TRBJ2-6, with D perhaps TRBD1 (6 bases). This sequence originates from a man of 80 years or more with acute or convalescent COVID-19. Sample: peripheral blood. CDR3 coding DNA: TGTGCCAGCAGTAAAGGGGGAGTAGGGGCCAACGTCCTGACTTTC. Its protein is CASSKGGVGANVLTF.